The entry below gives a single T cell receptor beta chain sequence along with its context. Its antigen is unidentified. The data derive from a study of cytomegalovirus exposure and HLA in healthy donors. Findings and caveats of the study: Researchers catalogued approximately 160 TCR beta chains as cytomegalovirus-associated. In vitro, a few CMV-associated chains proved specific for CMV antigens. A later analysis found first-cohort TCR clusters tended to co-occur in the approximately 110 validation repertoires.

The CDR3 sequence is 14 residues long. Trimming took 4 bases from V and 0 from J, leaving 7 bases between them. The germline V gene encodes CDR1 MNHEY and CDR2 SMNVEV (reference sequence). This table comes from immunoSEQ multiplex PCR, and its TCRdb copy is limited to in-frame clones, with some not included. The sample consists of about 150,000 clones, around nine tenths of them appearing once. The donors were part of the validation cohort of fewer than 150 subjects. That cohort was separate from the first cohort, which comprised 666 subjects. Sequenced sample: PBMCs. This chain connects TRBV27 to TRBJ2-1; D is ambiguous. This clonotype originated in a woman aged 18 to 35 in good health and CMV-seropositive. The CDR3: CASSSLSSYNEQFF. DNA for the CDR3: TGTGCCAGCAGTTCGCTGAGCTCCTACAATGAGCAGTTCTTC.